Following are 5 T cell receptor beta chains from one sample sequenced in a study of lymphopenia after photon versus proton radiotherapy. TCRdb's copy holds only in-frame clones and misses some; the assay was immunoSEQ multiplex PCR. The sample gives about 68,000 clones, about nine tenths of which show up once; 2.9% is in the top ten. The sample here was peripheral blood, taken from a patient treated with photon-based radiotherapy. These receptors all stem from a woman between 65 and 79 years old with pancreatic cancer.

The chain recombines TRBV6-4 with TRBJ2-5; D not certain. CDR3 length: 14 residues. With 2 bases removed from V and 4 bases from J, the gap between germline ends came to 11 bases. Germline V CDR1 and CDR2: MRHNA, SNTAGT. This chain's CDR3 is CASSDLTCLETQYF. Here the CDR3 DNA reads TGTGCCAGCAGTGACCTGACTTGTTTAGAGACCCAGTACTTC.

The CDR3 sequence: CASSLVQGLGEQYF. In DNA form, the CDR3 reads TGCGCCAGCAGCTTGGTACAGGGACTAGGTGAGCAGTACTTC. The chain is built from TRBV5-1 and TRBJ2-7; 8 positions match TRBD2. Germline values: CDR1 SGHRS, CDR2 YFSETQ. The ends lost 0 bases at V and 7 bases at J; junction bases unmatched: 6. This CDR3 has 14 residues.

The chain combines TRBV5-5 with TRBJ2-5; 8 bases fit TRBD2. Trimming cost V 3 bases and J 5 bases; bases outside gene matches: 12. The CDR3 runs 16 residues. Germline CDR1 SGHKS, CDR2 YYEKEE (reference sequence). CDR3 bases: TGTGCCAGCAGCTCGAACCCTAGCGGGTTTCGGGAGACCCAGTACTTC. It encodes CASSSNPSGFRETQYF.

DNA of the CDR3: TGTGCCAGCAGCTCTCCCTCAAGGCGCGGGAGGAGCACAGATACGCAGTATTTT. It encodes CASSSPSRRGRSTDTQYF. The chain employs TRBV7-2 and TRBJ2-3, with 8 bases identical to TRBD2. With V trimmed by 4 bases and J by 0 bases, 12 bases remained unmatched. The CDR3 spans 18 residues. Germline CDR1 SGHTA, CDR2 FQGNSA. The full variable domain, in which reference TRBV7-2 and TRBJ2-3 provide the parts outside the CDR3, is GAGVSQSPSNKVTEKGKDVELRCDPISGHTALYWYRQSLGQGLEFLIYFQGNSAPDKSGLPSDRFSAERTGGSVSTLTIQRTQQEDSAVYLCASSSPSRRGRSTDTQYFGPGTRLTVL.

V is TRBV19 and J is TRBJ1-2; no firm D call. V lost 6 bases to trimming and J lost 3 bases, with 14 bases between them. This CDR3 comprises 14 residues. Per the germline V gene, CDR1 is LNHDA and CDR2 is SQIVND (reference sequence). DNA for the CDR3: TGTGCCAGTAGCCTAGGAAGGCAGGACTATGGCTACACCTTC. As protein: CASSLGRQDYGYTF.